The rows below give T cell receptor beta chains drawn from one sample of a study of cytomegalovirus exposure and HLA in healthy donors. This table comes from immunoSEQ multiplex PCR, and its TCRdb copy is limited to in-frame clones, with some not included. The profile covers 100,000 to 150,000 clones, with roughly four fifths appearing a single time and 5.5% to 7% taken by the ten largest. Sequencing input: PBMCs. These receptors all come from a woman aged 40 to 49 in good health and CMV-seropositive. CDR3s include the opening cysteine and the closing phenylalanine or tryptophan. A D gene is named only where the DNA matches it firmly. Rows may omit the clone size; those that give it use once, few, many or a size class.

D gene	J gene	V gene	clone size	CDR3 protein	CDR3 DNA
TRBD2	TRBJ2-1	TRBV7-8	NA	CASSISGSAYNEQFF	TGTGCCAGCAGCATAAGCGGGAGCGCCTACAATGAGCAGTTCTTC
TRBD1	TRBJ1-2	TRBV6-6	NA	CASSYPQGADNYGYTF	TGTGCCAGCAGTTACCCACAGGGGGCAGATAACTATGGCTACACCTTC
NA	TRBJ2-1	TRBV6-5	NA	CASSSTYGAYNEQFF	TGTGCCAGCAGTTCCACGTACGGTGCTTACAATGAGCAGTTCTTC
TRBD1	TRBJ2-7	TRBV29-1	NA	CSAWTGDRYEQYF	TGCAGCGCTTGGACAGGGGATAGGTACGAGCAGTACTTC
NA	TRBJ1-2	TRBV2	NA	CASSEQGNYGYTF	TGTGCCAGCAGTGAACAGGGAAACTATGGCTACACCTTC
TRBD2	TRBJ2-1	TRBV4-1	NA	CASSQDPGSGGARNEQFF	TGCGCCAGCAGCCAAGATCCAGGTAGCGGGGGGGCACGGAATGAGCAGTTCTTC
TRBD1	TRBJ1-5	TRBV19	NA	CASGDRGDQPQHF	TGTGCCAGTGGCGACAGGGGCGATCAGCCCCAGCATTTT
NA	TRBJ2-3	TRBV6-6	NA	CASSYSDRPDTQYF	TGTGCCAGCAGTTACTCGGACAGACCAGATACGCAGTATTTT
TRBD1	TRBJ1-1	TRBV19	NA	CASRSQGDTEAFF	TGTGCCAGTAGGTCGCAGGGGGACACTGAAGCTTTCTTT
TRBD2	TRBJ2-2	TRBV15	NA	CATSRGLAGSNTGELFF	TGTGCCACCAGCAGAGGTCTAGCGGGGTCAAACACCGGGGAGCTGTTTTTT
NA	TRBJ2-2	TRBV4-1	NA	CASHSGTTNTGELFF	TGCGCCAGTCACTCCGGGACAACGAACACCGGGGAGCTGTTTTTT
TRBD2	TRBJ2-3	TRBV4-2	NA	CASSHPLAGGGTDTQYF	TGTGCCAGCAGCCATCCTCTAGCGGGGGGAGGCACAGATACGCAGTATTTT
NA	TRBJ1-1	TRBV5-1	few	CASSLAGNTEAFF	TGCGCCAGCAGCTTGGCGGGGAACACTGAAGCTTTCTTT
NA	TRBJ2-5	TRBV15	NA	CATSRSDRLEETQYF	TGTGCCACCAGCAGATCCGACAGGTTGGAGGAGACCCAGTACTTC
NA	TRBJ2-6	TRBV7-9	NA	CASSFAPSGANVLTF	TGTGCCAGCAGCTTTGCGCCTTCTGGGGCCAACGTCCTGACTTTC
NA	TRBJ2-2	TRBV5-1	NA	CASSLGLADTGELFF	TGCGCCAGCAGCTTGGGCCTAGCCGACACCGGGGAGCTGTTTTTT
NA	TRBJ2-5	TRBV6-5	NA	CASSYQPAQETQYF	TGTGCCAGCAGTTACCAACCTGCCCAGGAGACCCAGTACTTC
TRBD2	TRBJ2-1	TRBV2	NA	CASSRTSGEILLNNEQFF	TGTGCCAGCAGCCGAACTAGCGGGGAGATCTTATTGAACAATGAGCAGTTCTTC
NA	TRBJ1-1	TRBV5-1	NA	CASSLAGLMNTEAFF	TGCGCCAGCAGCTTAGCAGGGCTAATGAACACTGAAGCTTTCTTT